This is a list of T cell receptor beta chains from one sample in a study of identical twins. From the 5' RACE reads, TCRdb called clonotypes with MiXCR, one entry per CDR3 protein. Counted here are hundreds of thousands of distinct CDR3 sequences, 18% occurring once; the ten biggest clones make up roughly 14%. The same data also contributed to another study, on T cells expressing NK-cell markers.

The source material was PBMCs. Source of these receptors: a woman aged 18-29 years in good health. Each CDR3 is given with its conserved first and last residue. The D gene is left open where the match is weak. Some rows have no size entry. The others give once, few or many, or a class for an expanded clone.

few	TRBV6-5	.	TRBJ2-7	CASSYDVRGGEYEQYF	TGTGCCAGCAGTTATGACGTCCGCGGGGGCGAATACGAGCAGTACTTC
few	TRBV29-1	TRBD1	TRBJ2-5	CSVGRTGGLETQYF	TGCAGCGTGGGGAGGACAGGGGGCTTGGAGACCCAGTACTTC
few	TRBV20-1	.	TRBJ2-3	CSASTGLVVDTQYF	TGCAGTGCTAGCACGGGACTCGTTGTGGATACGCAGTATTTT
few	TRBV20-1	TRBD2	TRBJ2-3	CSAPSTGTSGNTDTQYF	TGCAGTGCTCCCTCTACCGGGACTAGCGGCAACACAGATACGCAGTATTTT
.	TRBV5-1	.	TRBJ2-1	CASSPAGESSYNEQFF	TGCGCCAGCAGCCCAGCCGGGGAGAGCTCCTACAATGAGCAGTTCTTC
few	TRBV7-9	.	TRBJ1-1	CASSLARAEAFF	TGTGCCAGCAGCTTGGCGAGGGCTGAAGCTTTCTTT
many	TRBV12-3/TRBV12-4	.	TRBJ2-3	CASSLRRHTQYF	TGTGCCAGCAGTCTGAGGAGGCATACGCAGTATTTT
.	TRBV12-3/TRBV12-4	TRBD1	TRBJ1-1	CASSVSPGQLEAFF	TGTGCCAGCAGTGTTTCCCCGGGACAGCTAGAAGCTTTCTTT
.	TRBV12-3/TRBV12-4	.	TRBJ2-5	CASSITGSPGETQYF	TGTGCCAGCAGTATAACCGGGTCCCCGGGAGAGACCCAGTACTTC
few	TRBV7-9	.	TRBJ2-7	CASSQVADLSYEQYF	TGTGCCAGCAGCCAGGTAGCAGACCTTTCCTACGAGCAGTACTTC
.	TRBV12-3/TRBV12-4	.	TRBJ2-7	CASSIGEGSYEQYF	TGTGCCAGCTCGATCGGCGAGGGATCCTACGAGCAGTACTTC
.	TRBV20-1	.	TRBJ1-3	CSASLSRGVRGNTIYF	TGCAGTGCTAGCCTATCACGGGGAGTTAGAGGAAACACCATATATTTT
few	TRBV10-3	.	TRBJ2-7	CAIRRGDNSYEQYF	TGTGCCATCAGGAGGGGGGACAACTCCTACGAGCAGTACTTC
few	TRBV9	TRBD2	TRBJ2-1	CASSPPGLAAYEQFF	TGTGCCAGCAGCCCTCCGGGACTAGCAGCCTATGAGCAGTTCTTC
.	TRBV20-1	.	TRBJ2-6	CSARAGSSGANVLTF	TGCAGTGCTAGGGCGGGGAGCTCTGGGGCCAACGTCCTGACTTTC
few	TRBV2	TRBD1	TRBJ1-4	CASTVGTGNEKLFF	TGTGCCAGCACCGTGGGGACAGGAAATGAAAAACTGTTTTTT
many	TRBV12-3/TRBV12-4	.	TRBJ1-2	CASGPFGGLYGYTF	TGTGCCAGCGGGCCCTTTGGAGGGCTGTATGGCTACACCTTC
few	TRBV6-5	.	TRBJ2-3	CASSYGLRGTDTQYF	TGTGCCAGCAGTTACGGCCTACGAGGGACGGATACGCAGTATTTT
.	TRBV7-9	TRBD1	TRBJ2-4	CASSWGQGGAKNIQYF	TGTGCCAGCAGCTGGGGACAGGGAGGGGCCAAAAACATTCAGTACTTC
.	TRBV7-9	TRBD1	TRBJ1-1	CASSLQGALDTEAFF	TGTGCCAGCAGCCTACAGGGGGCTTTGGACACTGAAGCTTTCTTT
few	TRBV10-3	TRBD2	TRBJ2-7	CAMTKREGDEQYF	TGTGCCATGACCAAGCGGGAGGGTGACGAGCAGTACTTC
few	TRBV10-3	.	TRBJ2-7	CAISVGAHEQYF	TGTGCCATCAGTGTGGGAGCCCACGAGCAGTACTTC
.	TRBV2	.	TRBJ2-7	CASSILLEQYF	TGTGCCAGCAGTATTTTACTGGAGCAGTACTTC
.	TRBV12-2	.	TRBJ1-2	CASRPRGYGYTF	TGTGCAAGTCGCCCCCGGGGGTACGGCTACACCTTC
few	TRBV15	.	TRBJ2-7	CATSRDPTSYEQYF	TGTGCCACCAGCAGAGATCCGACCTCCTACGAGCAGTACTTC
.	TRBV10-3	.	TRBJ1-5	CASNPGQNSNQPQHF	TGTGCCTCCAACCCGGGACAAAATAGCAATCAGCCCCAGCATTTT
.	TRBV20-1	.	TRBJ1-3	CSAIGHSGNTIYF	TGCAGTGCCATTGGGCACTCTGGAAACACCATATATTTT
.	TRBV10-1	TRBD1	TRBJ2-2	CASSDRGQGGTGELFF	TGCGCCAGCAGTGACCGGGGACAGGGGGGCACCGGGGAGCTGTTTTTT
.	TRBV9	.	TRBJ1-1	CASSAGGVREEAFF	TGTGCCAGCAGCGCAGGAGGTGTCAGGGAGGAGGCTTTCTTT
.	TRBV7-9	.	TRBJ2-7	CASSGGAGEQYF	TGTGCCAGCAGCGGAGGGGCGGGCGAGCAGTACTTC
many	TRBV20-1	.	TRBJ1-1	CSARERTNPTEAFF	TGCAGTGCTAGAGAAAGGACAAACCCCACTGAAGCTTTCTTT
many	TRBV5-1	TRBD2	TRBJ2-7	CASSFSTSGSPSSYEQYF	TGCGCCAGCAGCTTCTCGACTAGCGGGAGTCCCAGCTCCTACGAGCAGTACTTC
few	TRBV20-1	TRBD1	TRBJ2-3	CSLGQDHSDTQYF	TGCAGTCTGGGACAGGACCACTCAGATACGCAGTATTTT
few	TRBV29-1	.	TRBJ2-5	CSYTGLGETQYF	TGCAGCTATACAGGACTCGGGGAGACCCAGTACTTC
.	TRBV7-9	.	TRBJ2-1	CASSPGLGGGIYNEQFF	TGTGCCAGCAGCCCAGGGCTCGGGGGCGGGATTTACAATGAGCAGTTCTTC
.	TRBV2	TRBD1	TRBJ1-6	CASSEGGQLIRPLHF	TGTGCCAGCAGTGAAGGGGGACAGCTAATTCGACCCCTCCACTTT
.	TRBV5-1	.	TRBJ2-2	CASSLARGRTGELFF	TGCGCCAGCAGCTTGGCCCGGGGGCGAACCGGGGAGCTGTTTTTT
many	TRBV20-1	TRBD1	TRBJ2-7	CSASPPRQGREQYF	TGCAGTGCTAGTCCTCCCCGACAGGGTCGGGAGCAGTACTTC
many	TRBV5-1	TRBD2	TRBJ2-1	CASSLVTSGRANEQFF	TGCGCCAGCAGCTTGGTGACTAGCGGGAGGGCCAATGAGCAGTTCTTC
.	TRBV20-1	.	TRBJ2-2	CSARDSARVTGELFF	TGCAGTGCTAGAGATTCCGCGAGGGTCACCGGGGAGCTGTTTTTT
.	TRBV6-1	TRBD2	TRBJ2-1	CASRIAGGHNEQFF	TGTGCCAGCAGAATAGCGGGGGGGCACAATGAGCAGTTCTTC
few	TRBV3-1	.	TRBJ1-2	CASSHTGTYGYTF	TGTGCCAGCAGCCATACAGGGACCTATGGCTACACCTTC
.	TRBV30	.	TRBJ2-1	CAWTSTTARAYNEQFF	TGTGCCTGGACCAGTACCACAGCGAGAGCCTACAATGAGCAGTTCTTC
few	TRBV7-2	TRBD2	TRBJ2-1	CASSFRTSGTDEQFF	TGTGCCAGCAGCTTCCGGACTAGCGGTACAGATGAGCAGTTCTTC
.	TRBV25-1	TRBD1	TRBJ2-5	CASSIQGARRETQYF	TGTGCCAGCAGTATTCAGGGGGCTAGGAGAGAGACCCAGTACTTC
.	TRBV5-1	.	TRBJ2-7	CASSPGTHSYEQYF	TGCGCCAGCAGCCCCGGGACACACTCCTACGAGCAGTACTTC
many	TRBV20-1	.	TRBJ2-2	CSARGPGELFF	TGCAGTGCTAGAGGGCCCGGGGAGCTGTTTTTT
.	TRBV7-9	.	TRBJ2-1	CASSRGLTYNEQFF	TGTGCCAGCAGCCGCGGACTGACCTACAATGAGCAGTTCTTC
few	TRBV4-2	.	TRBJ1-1	CASSQAEAVGAFF	TGTGCCAGCAGCCAAGCGGAGGCGGTCGGAGCTTTCTTT
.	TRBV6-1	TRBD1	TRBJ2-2	CASSKGQMLANTGELFF	TGTGCCAGCAGTAAGGGACAGATGCTCGCGAACACCGGGGAGCTGTTTTTT
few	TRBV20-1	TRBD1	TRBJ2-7	CSARDLGTGVDEQYF	TGCAGTGCTAGAGATCTTGGGACAGGGGTCGACGAGCAGTACTTC
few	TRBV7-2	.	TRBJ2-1	CASSLAGTLYNEQFF	TGTGCCAGCAGCTTGGCCGGGACACTTTACAATGAGCAGTTCTTC
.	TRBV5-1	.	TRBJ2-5	CASSRLEETQYF	TGCGCCAGCAGTAGGCTGGAAGAGACCCAGTACTTC